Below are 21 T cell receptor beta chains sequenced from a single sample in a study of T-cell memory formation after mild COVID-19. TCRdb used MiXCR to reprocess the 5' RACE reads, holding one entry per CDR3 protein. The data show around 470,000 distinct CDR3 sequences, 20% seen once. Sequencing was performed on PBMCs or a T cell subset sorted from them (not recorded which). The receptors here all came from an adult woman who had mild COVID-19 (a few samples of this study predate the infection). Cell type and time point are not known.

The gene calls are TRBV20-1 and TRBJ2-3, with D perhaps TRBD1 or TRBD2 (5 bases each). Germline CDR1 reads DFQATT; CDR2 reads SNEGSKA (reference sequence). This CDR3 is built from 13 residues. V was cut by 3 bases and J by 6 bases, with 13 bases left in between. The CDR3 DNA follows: TGCAGTGCTAGGGACCTCAGGGAGGATACGCAGTATTTT. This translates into CSARDLREDTQYF.

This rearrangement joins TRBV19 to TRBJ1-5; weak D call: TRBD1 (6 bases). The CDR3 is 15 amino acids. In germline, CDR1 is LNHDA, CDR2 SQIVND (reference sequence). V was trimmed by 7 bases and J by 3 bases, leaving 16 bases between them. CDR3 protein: CASKTTGAHNQPQHF. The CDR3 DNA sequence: TGTGCCAGTAAGACGACGGGGGCTCACAATCAGCCCCAGCATTTT.

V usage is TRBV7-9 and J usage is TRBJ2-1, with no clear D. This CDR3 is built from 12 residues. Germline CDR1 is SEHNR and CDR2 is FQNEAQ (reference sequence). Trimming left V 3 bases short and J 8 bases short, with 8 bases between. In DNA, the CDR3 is TGTGCCAGCAGCTTTTTTGGGGATGAGCAGTTCTTC. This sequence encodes CASSFFGDEQFF.

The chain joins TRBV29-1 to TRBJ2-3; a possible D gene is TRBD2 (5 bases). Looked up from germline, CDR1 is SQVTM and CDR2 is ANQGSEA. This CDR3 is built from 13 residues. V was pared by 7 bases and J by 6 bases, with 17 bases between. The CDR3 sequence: CSGSGPTGDTQYF. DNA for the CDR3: TGCAGCGGGTCCGGACCCACGGGGGATACGCAGTATTTT.

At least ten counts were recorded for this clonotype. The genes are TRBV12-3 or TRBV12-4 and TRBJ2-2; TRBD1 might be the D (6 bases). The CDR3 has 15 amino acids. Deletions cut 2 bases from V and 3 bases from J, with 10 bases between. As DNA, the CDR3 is TGTGCCAGCAGTTTAAGCCAGGGGTACACCGGGGAGCTGTTTTTT. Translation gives CASSLSQGYTGELFF.

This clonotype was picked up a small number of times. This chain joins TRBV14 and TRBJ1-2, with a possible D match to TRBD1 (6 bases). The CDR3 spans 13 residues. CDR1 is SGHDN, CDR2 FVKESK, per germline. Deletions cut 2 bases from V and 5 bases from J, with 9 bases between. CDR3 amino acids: CASSQQGWYGYTF. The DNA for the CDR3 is TGTGCCAGCAGCCAACAGGGGTGGTATGGCTACACCTTC.

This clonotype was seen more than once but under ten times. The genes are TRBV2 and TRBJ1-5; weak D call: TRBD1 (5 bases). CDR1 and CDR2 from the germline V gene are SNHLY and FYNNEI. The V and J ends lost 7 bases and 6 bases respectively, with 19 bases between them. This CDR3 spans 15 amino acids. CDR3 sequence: CASNLRGSLGQPQHF. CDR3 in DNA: TGTGCCAGCAATTTGCGGGGCTCCCTCGGTCAGCCCCAGCATTTT. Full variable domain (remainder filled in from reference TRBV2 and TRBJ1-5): EPEVTQTPSHQVTQMGQEVILRCVPISNHLYFYWYRQILGQKVEFLVSFYNNEISEKSEIFDDQFSVERPDGSNFTLKIRSTKLEDSAMYFCASNLRGSLGQPQHFGDGTRLSIL.

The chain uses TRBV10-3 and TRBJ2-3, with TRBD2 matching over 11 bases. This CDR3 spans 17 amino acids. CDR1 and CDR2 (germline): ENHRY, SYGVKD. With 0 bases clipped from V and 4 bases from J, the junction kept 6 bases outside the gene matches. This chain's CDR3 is CAISESPTSGVSDTQYF. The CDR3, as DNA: TGTGCCATCAGTGAGTCGCCGACTAGCGGGGTATCAGATACGCAGTATTTT.

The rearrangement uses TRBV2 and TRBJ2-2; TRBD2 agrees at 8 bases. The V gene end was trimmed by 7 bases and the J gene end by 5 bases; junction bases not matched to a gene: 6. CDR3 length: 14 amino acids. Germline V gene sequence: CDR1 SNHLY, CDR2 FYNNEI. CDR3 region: CASTRGGLTGELFF. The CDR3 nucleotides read TGTGCCAGCACCCGGGGGGGGCTGACCGGGGAGCTGTTTTTT.

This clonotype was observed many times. The DNA for the CDR3 is TGTGCCAGCAGCGGGACAGGGTTCCACGAGCAGTACTTC. As protein: CASSGTGFHEQYF. V and J are TRBV5-5 and TRBJ2-7, with 9 nucleotides matching TRBD1. V trimming: 4 bases; J trimming: 5 bases; junction bases outside the gene matches: 4. Germline V CDR1 and CDR2: SGHKS, YYEKEE (reference sequence). The CDR3 spans 13 residues.

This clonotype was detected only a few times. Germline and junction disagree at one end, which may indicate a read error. DNA for the CDR3: TGTGCCACCAGTGATTTTAAGGGCCAAATGCTCTTC. Amino acids: CATSDFKGQMLF. The chain employs TRBV24-1 and TRBJ2-1, with D uncertain. The CDR3 length is 12 residues. The germline V gene encodes CDR1 KGHDR and CDR2 SFDVKD.

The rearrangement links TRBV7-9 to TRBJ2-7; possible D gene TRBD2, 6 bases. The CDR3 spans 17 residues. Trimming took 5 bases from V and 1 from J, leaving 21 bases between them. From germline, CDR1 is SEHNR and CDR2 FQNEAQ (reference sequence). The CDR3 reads CASSLESAGPSSYEQYF. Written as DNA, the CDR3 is TGTGCCAGCAGCCTTGAGTCAGCGGGCCCGTCATCCTACGAGCAGTACTTC.

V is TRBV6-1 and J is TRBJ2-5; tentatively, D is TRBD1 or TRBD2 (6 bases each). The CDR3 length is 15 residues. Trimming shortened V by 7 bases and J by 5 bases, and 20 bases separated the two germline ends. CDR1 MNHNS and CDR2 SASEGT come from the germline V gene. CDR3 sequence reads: CASKAQSGGGETQYF. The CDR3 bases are TGTGCCAGCAAAGCCCAAAGTGGAGGGGGGGAGACCCAGTACTTC.

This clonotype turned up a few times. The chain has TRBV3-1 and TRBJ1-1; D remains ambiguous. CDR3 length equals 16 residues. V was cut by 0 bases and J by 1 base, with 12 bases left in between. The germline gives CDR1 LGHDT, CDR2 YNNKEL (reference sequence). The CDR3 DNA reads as TGTGCCAGCAGCCAAGATACTCTTCTTCCGAACACTGAAGCTTTCTTT. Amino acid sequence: CASSQDTLLPNTEAFF.

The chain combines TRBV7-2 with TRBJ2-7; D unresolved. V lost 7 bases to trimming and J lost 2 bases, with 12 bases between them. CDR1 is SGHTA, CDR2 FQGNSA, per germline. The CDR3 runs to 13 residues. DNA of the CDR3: TGTGCCAGCACCGAGTGGGCCACCTACGAGCAGTACTTC. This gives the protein CASTEWATYEQYF.

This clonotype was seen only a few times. Written as DNA, the CDR3 is TGCAGTGCACCCGTACAAGGGTTTTTAGGGAATTCACCCCTCCACTTT. This gives the protein CSAPVQGFLGNSPLHF. The chain joins TRBV20-1 to TRBJ1-6; D gene unclear. The germline V gene encodes CDR1 DFQATT and CDR2 SNEGSKA (reference sequence). The CDR3 runs to 16 residues. The V end was cut by 6 bases, the J end by 7 bases, with 22 bases between.

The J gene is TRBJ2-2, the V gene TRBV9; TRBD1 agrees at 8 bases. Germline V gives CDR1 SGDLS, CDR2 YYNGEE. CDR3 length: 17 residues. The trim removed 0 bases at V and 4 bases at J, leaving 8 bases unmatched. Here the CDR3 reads CASSVESGTGVTGELFF. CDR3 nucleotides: TGTGCCAGCAGCGTAGAGTCCGGGACAGGTGTCACCGGGGAGCTGTTTTTT. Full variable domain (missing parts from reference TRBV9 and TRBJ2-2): DSGVTQTPKHLITATGQRVTLRCSPRSGDLSVYWYQQSLDQGLQFLIQYYNGEERAKGNILERFSAQQFPDLHSELNLSSLELGDSALYFCASSVESGTGVTGELFFGEGSRLTVL.

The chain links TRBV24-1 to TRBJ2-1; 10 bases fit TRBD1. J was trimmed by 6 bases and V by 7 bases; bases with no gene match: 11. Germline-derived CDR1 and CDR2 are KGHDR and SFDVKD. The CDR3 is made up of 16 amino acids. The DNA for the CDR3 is TGTGCCACCAGCCTACCGGGACAGGGGATCAGCAATGAGCAGTTCTTC. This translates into CATSLPGQGISNEQFF.

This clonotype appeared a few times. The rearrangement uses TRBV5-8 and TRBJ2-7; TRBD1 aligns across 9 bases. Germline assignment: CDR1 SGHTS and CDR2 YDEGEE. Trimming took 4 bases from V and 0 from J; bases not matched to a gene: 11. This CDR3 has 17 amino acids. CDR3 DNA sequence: TGTGCCAGCAGCCCTTCCTTTTGGACAGGGGCCTCCTACGAGCAGTACTTC. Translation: CASSPSFWTGASYEQYF. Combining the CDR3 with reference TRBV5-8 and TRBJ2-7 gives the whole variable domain EAGVTQSPTHLIKTRGQQATLRCSPISGHTSVYWYQQALGLGLQFLLWYDEGEERNRGNFPPRFSGRQFPNYSSELNVNALELEDSALYLCASSPSFWTGASYEQYFGPGTRLTVT.

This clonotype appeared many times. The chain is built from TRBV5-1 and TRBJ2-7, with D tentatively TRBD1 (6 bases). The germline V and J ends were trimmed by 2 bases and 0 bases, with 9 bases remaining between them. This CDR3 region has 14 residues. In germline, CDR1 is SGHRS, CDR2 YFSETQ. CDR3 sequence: CASSLAGDSYEQYF. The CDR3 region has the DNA TGCGCCAGCAGCTTAGCAGGGGACTCCTACGAGCAGTACTTC.

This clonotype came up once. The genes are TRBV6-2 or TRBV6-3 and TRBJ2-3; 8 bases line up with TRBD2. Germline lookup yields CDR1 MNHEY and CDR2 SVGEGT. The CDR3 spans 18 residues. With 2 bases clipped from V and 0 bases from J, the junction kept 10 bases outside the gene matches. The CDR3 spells CASSYPSGLGFSTDTQYF. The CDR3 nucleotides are TGTGCCAGCAGTTACCCATCGGGACTAGGATTTAGCACAGATACGCAGTATTTT.